This TCR beta chain comes out of a study of blood T cell repertoires in COVID-19. V was shortened by 0 bases and J by 0 bases, with 11 bases between the two germline ends. This CDR3 has 16 amino acids. Original processing notes: Amplifying reference gene primers gave estimates of nucleated cell counts. Repertoires were generated with immunoSEQ multiplex PCR, while TCRdb's copy carries only in-frame clones and drops some. That table furnishes V, J and clone size, whereas the DNA furnished D and trimming. Of 260,000 or so clones listed, roughly 87% were seen once; the top ten hold around 2.6%. The material sequenced was PBMCs or T cells enriched from blood (not recorded which). The source of this sequence is a woman aged 25 to 39 with acute COVID-19. V usage is TRBV23-1 and J usage is TRBJ1-1, with a weak D call TRBD1 (6 bases). TRBV23-1 is marked as an open reading frame, function uncertain. Written as DNA, the CDR3 is TGCGCCAGCAGTCAATCCGGGGCAGGGGTGAACACTGAAGCTTTCTTT. As protein: CASSQSGAGVNTEAFF.